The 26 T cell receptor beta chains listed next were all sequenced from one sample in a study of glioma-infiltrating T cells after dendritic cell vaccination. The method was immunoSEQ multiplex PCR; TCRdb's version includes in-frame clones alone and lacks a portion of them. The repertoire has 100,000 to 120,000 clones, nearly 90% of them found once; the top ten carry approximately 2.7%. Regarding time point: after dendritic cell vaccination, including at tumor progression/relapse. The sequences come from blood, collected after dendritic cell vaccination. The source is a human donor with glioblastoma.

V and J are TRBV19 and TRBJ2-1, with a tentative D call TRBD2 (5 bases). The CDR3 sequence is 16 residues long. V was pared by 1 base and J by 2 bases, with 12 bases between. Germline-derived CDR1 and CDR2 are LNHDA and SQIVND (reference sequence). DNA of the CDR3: TGTGCCAGTAGTATAGCTCCCGGGAATCCCTACAATGAGCAGTTCTTC. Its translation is CASSIAPGNPYNEQFF.

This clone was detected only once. CDR3 bases: TGTGCCAGCAGCCCGGGACAGGGGGCGCGCGGCCAGTACTTC. Translated: CASSPGQGARGQYF. The chain combines TRBV7-2 with TRBJ2-5, with 12 bases matching TRBD1. This CDR3 comprises 14 residues. The germline V gene has CDR1 SGHTA and CDR2 FQGNSA. J gave up 10 bases and V 5 bases, and 8 bases lay outside the gene matches.

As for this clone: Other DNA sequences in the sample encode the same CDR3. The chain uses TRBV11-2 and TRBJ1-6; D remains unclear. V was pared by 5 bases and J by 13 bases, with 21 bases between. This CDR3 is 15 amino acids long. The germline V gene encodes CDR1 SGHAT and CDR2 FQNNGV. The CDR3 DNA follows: TGTGCCAGCAGCCGGGGATATACGGGCCCCTCCCCCCTCCACTTT. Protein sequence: CASSRGYTGPSPLHF.

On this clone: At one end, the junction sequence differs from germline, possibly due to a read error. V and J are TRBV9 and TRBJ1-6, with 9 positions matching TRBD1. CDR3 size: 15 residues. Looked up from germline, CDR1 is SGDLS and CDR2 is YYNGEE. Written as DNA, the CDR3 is TGTGCCAGCAACGTAGAGGGACAGGGTGGGTCACCCCTCCACTTT. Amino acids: CASNVEGQGGSPLHF.

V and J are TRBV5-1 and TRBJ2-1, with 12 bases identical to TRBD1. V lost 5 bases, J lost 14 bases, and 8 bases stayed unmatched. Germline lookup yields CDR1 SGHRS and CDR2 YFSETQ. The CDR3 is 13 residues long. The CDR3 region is CASREGTGGAKFF. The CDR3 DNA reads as TGCGCCAGCAGGGAAGGGACAGGGGGCGCGAAGTTCTTC.

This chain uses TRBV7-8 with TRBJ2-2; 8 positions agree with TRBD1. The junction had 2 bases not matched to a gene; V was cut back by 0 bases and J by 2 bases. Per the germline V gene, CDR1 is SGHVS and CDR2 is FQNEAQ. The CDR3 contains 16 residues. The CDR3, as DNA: TGTGCCAGCAGCTTAGCCGACAGGGGTAACACCGGGGAGCTGTTTTTT. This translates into CASSLADRGNTGELFF.

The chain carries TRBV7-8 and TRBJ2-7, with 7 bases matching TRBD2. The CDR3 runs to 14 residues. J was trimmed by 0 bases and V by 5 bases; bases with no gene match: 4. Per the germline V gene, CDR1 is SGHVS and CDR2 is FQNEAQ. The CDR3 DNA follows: TGTGCCAGCAGCGAGCGGGGCCTCTCCTACGAGCAGTACTTC. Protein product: CASSERGLSYEQYF. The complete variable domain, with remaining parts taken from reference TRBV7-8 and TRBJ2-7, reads GAGVSQSPRYKVAKRGQDVALRCDPISGHVSLFWYQQALGQGPEFLTYFQNEAQLDKSGLPSDRFFAERPEGSVSTLKIQRTQQEDSAVYLCASSERGLSYEQYFGPGTRLTVT.

Here the CDR3 reads CASSLDSSGANVLTF. The DNA of the CDR3 is TGCGCCAGCAGCTTGGACAGCTCTGGGGCCAACGTCCTGACTTTC. V and J are TRBV5-1 and TRBJ2-6; D uncertain. Germline V gene sequence: CDR1 SGHRS, CDR2 YFSETQ. CDR3 length: 15 amino acids. V lost 0 bases and J lost 0, with 4 bases in between.

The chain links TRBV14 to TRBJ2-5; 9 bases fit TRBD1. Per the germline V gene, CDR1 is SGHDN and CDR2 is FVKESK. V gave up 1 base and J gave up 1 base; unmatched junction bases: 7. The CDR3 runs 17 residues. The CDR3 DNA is TGTGCCAGCAGCCAAGTCTGGACAGGGGCCTTCCAAGAGACCCAGTACTTC. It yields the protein CASSQVWTGAFQETQYF.

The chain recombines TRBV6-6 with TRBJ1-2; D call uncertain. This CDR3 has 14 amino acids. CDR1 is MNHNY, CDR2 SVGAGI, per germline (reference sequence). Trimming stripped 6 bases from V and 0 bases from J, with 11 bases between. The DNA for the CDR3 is TGTGCCAGCAGCAAAACAGAAGCTAACTATGGCTACACCTTC. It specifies CASSKTEANYGYTF.

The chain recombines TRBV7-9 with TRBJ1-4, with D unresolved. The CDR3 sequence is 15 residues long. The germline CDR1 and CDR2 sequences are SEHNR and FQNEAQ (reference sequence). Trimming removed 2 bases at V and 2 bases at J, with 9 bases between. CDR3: CASSLSAVTNEKLFF. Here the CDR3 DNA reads TGTGCCAGCAGCTTATCCGCGGTTACTAATGAAAAACTGTTTTTT.

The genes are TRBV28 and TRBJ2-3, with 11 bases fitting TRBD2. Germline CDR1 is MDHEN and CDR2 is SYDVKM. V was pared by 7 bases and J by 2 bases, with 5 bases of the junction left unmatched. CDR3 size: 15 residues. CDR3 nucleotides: TGTGCCAGCACCCTACTAGCGGGAGACACAGATACGCAGTATTTT. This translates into CASTLLAGDTDTQYF.

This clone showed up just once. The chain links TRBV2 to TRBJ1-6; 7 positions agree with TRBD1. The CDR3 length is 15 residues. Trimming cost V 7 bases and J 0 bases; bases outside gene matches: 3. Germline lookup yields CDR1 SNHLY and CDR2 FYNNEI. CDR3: CASIRDSSYNSPLHF. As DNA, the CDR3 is TGTGCCAGCATCCGGGACAGCTCCTATAATTCACCCCTCCACTTT.

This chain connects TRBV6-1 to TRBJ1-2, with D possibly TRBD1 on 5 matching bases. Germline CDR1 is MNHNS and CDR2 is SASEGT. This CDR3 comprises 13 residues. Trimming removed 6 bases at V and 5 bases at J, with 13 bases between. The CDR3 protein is CASRRRGAYGYTF. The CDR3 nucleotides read TGTGCCAGCAGACGGAGGGGTGCGTATGGCTACACCTTC.

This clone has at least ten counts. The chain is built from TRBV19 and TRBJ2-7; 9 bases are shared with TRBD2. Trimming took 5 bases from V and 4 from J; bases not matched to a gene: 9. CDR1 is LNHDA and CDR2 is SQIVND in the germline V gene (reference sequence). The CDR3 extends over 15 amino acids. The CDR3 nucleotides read TGTGCCAGTAGTGCCTCTAGCGGGAAAGGGTACGAGCAGTACTTC. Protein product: CASSASSGKGYEQYF.

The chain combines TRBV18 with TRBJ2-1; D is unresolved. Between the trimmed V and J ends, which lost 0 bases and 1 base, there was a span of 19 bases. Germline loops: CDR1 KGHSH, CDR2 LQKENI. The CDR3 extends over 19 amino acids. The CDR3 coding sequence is TGTGCCAGCTCACCACCGAACTACCAAGGCCTTACATCCTACAATGAGCAGTTCTTC. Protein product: CASSPPNYQGLTSYNEQFF.

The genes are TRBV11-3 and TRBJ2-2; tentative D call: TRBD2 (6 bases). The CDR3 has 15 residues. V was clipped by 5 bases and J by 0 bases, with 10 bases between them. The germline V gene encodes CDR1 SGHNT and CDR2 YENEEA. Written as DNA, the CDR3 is TGTGCCAGCAGCGAAGCGGGTTCGAACACCGGGGAGCTGTTTTTT. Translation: CASSEAGSNTGELFF.

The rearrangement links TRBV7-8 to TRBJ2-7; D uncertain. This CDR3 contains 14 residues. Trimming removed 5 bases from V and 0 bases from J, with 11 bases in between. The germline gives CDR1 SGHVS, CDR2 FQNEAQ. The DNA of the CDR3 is TGTGCCAGCAGCCGCGGCGTACTCTCCTACGAGCAGTACTTC. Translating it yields CASSRGVLSYEQYF.

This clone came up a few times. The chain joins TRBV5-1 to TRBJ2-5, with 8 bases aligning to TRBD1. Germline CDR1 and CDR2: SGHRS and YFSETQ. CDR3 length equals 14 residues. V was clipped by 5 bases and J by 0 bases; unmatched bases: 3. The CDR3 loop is CASSGQGHQETQYF. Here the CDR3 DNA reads TGCGCCAGCAGTGGACAGGGCCACCAAGAGACCCAGTACTTC.

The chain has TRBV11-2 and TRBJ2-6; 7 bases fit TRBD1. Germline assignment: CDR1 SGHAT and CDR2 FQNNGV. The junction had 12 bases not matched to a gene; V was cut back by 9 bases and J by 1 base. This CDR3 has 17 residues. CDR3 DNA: TGTGCCAGTAACCTTGACAGGGTCTTTTCTGGGGCCAACGTCCTGACTTTC. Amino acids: CASNLDRVFSGANVLTF.

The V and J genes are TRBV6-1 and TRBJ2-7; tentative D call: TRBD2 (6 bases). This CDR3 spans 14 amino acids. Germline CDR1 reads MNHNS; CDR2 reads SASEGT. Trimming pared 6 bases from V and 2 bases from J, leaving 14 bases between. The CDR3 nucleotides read TGTGCCAGCAGCCGGGGGACGGAGACCTACGAGCAGTACTTC. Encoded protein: CASSRGTETYEQYF.

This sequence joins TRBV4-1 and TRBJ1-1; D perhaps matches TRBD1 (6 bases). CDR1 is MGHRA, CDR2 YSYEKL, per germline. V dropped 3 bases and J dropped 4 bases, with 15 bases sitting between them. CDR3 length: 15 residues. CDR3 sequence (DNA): TGCGCCAGCAGCCAGAGGAGCGGGGGCTTCACTGAAGCTTTCTTT. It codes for CASSQRSGGFTEAFF.

The CDR3 is CASATQGGLETQYF. CDR3 sequence (DNA): TGTGCCAGCGCCACCCAAGGGGGCCTAGAGACCCAGTACTTC. The gene calls are TRBV7-8 and TRBJ2-5, with 7 bases fitting TRBD1. Germline V gene lookup returns CDR1 SGHVS and CDR2 FQNEAQ. The CDR3 runs 14 residues. After removal of 8 bases from V and 4 bases from J, the junction contained 10 bases not matched to a gene.

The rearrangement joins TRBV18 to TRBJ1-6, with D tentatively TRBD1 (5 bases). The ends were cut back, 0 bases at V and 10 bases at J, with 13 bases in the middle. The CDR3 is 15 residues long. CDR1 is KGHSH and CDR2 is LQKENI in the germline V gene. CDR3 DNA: TGTGCCAGCTCACCACCGGCGGGGGAGGGGTCACCCCTCCACTTT. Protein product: CASSPPAGEGSPLHF. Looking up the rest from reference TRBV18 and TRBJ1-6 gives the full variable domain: NAGVMQNPRHLVRRRGQEARLRCSPMKGHSHVYWYRQLPEEGLKFMVYLQKENIIDESGMPKERFSAEFPKEGPSILRIQQVVRGDSAAYFCASSPPAGEGSPLHFGNGTRLTVT.

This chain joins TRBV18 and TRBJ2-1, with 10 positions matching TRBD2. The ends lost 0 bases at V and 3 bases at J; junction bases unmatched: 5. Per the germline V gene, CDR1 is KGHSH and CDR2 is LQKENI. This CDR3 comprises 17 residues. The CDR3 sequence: CASSPPGAGGIYNEQFF. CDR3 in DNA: TGTGCCAGCTCACCACCTGGAGCGGGGGGGATCTACAATGAGCAGTTCTTC.

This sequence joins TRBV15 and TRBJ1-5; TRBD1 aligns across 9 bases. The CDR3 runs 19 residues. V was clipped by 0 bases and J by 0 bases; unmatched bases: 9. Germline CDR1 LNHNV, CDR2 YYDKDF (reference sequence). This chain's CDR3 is CATSRDRQGDAYSNQPQHF. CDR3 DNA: TGTGCCACCAGCAGAGATCGACAGGGGGATGCGTATAGCAATCAGCCCCAGCATTTT.